This TCR beta chain was observed in a study of blood T cell repertoires in COVID-19. Study as a whole: From T cells, B-cell-depleted T cells, or PBMCs came the material, which was cDNA or gDNA.

In the study's own analysis: Cell counts per sample came from amplifying reference gene primers. Sequencing was performed with immunoSEQ multiplex PCR; in TCRdb, only in-frame clones are kept and a portion is missing. V and J calls and clone size come straight from that table; D and trimming were deduced from the DNA. This repertoire shows fewer than 250,000 clones, roughly nine tenths found once; its top ten account for roughly 0.78%. Germline CDR1 and CDR2: SGHAT and FQNNGV. This CDR3 has 17 residues. Trimming took 5 bases from V and 0 from J; bases not matched to a gene: 13. This receptor was obtained from a woman between 65 and 79 years old with acute or convalescent COVID-19. Specimen: peripheral blood. V and J are TRBV11-2 and TRBJ2-7, with 7 positions matching TRBD2. The CDR3 loop is CASSPGRLAAISYEQYF. CDR3 DNA sequence: TGTGCCAGCAGCCCCGGTCGGCTAGCGGCAATCTCCTACGAGCAGTACTTC.